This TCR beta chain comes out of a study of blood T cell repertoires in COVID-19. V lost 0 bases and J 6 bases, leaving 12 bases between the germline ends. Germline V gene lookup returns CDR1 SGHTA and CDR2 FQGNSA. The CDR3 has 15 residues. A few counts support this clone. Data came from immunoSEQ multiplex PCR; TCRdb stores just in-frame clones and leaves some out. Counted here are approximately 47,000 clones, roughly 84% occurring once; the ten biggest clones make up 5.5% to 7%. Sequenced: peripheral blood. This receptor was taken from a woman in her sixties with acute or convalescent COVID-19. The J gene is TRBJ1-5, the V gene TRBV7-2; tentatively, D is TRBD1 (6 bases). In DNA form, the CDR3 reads TGTGCCAGCAGCTTAGCGGGGGGGGCGAGTCAGCCCCAGCATTTT. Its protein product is CASSLAGGASQPQHF.